This T cell receptor beta chain was sequenced in a study of OX40 agonist ivuxolimab in advanced cancers. Clones were sequenced by immunoSEQ multiplex PCR, and TCRdb holds only the in-frame ones, with some missing. This repertoire shows 53,000 or so clones, approximately 79% found once; its top ten account for 2% to 2.5%. As to this clone: Its matching antigen is unknown.

CDR1 LNHDA and CDR2 SQIVND come from the germline V gene (reference sequence). The CDR3 is 16 amino acids. V was pared by 3 bases and J by 3 bases, with 7 bases of the junction left unmatched. General observations from the study: Relative to CD4+ cells, CD8+ T cells on average had more expanded clones.

Sequences were derived from CD4+ or CD8+ T cells sorted from blood, sampled in a trial of the OX40 agonist ivuxolimab. This receptor was taken from an adult with an advanced solid tumor such as melanoma, head and neck, liver or kidney cancer. The rearrangement joins TRBV19 to TRBJ2-3; 9 positions match TRBD2. CDR3 DNA: TGTGCCAGTAGTATTCCGGGACTAGCTGGTACAGATACGCAGTATTTT. Its translation is CASSIPGLAGTDTQYF.